This passage covers 5 T cell receptor beta chains from one sample sequenced in a study of lymphopenia after photon versus proton radiotherapy. Assay: immunoSEQ multiplex PCR; the TCRdb copy retains only in-frame clones and omits some. Among fewer than 50,000 clones listed, roughly 85% were seen once. The sequencing here drew on peripheral blood, taken from a patient treated with photon-based radiotherapy. Receptors were obtained from a man aged 35 to 55 with gastric cancer.

The J gene is TRBJ1-4, the V gene TRBV30; D possibly corresponds to TRBD1 (5 bases). The length of the CDR3 is 16 residues. CDR1 GTSNPN and CDR2 SVGIG come from the germline V gene (reference sequence). Trimming took 0 bases from V and 5 from J, leaving 16 bases between them. The CDR3 is CAWSVGERGFNEKLFF. The DNA of the CDR3 is TGTGCCTGGAGTGTGGGGGAAAGGGGTTTCAATGAAAAACTGTTTTTT.

J is TRBJ2-1 and V is TRBV18; D possibly corresponds to TRBD1 (7 bases). Germline V lookup: CDR1 KGHSH, CDR2 LQKENI. This CDR3 has 17 amino acids. V gave up 5 bases and J gave up 4 bases, with 21 bases separating them. CDR3 in amino acids: CASSSRQGGLSYNEQFF. CDR3 bases: TGTGCCAGCTCATCTCGGCAGGGGGGCCTCTCTTACAATGAGCAGTTCTTC.

The V and J genes are TRBV7-7 and TRBJ1-1; D call uncertain. Trimming removed 5 bases at V and 4 bases at J, with 11 bases between. The CDR3 runs 13 residues. The V gene's germline CDR1 is SSHAT and CDR2 FNYEAQ (reference sequence). The CDR3 bases are TGTGCCAGCAGCGCGGACGTAAGCACTGAAGCTTTCTTT. It translates to CASSADVSTEAFF. Full variable domain (missing parts from reference TRBV7-7 and TRBJ1-1): GAGVSQSPRYKVTKRGQDVTLRCDPISSHATLYWYQQALGQGPEFLTYFNYEAQPDKSGLPSDRFSAERPEGSISTLTIQRTEQRDSAMYRCASSADVSTEAFFGQGTRLTVV.

The V and J genes are TRBV6-4 and TRBJ1-2, with TRBD1 as a possible D gene (6 bases). Trimming removed 9 bases at V and 7 bases at J, with 21 bases between. This CDR3 is built from 14 residues. Germline V gene data show CDR1 as MRHNA and CDR2 as SNTAGT. The CDR3 DNA reads TGTGCCAGTAGGAGTCGGCAGGGGAGGGCTGGCTACACCTTC. Translation: CASRSRQGRAGYTF.

The rearrangement links TRBV5-1 to TRBJ1-3; weak D call: TRBD1 (5 bases). Germline V gene sequence: CDR1 SGHRS, CDR2 YFSETQ. Deletions cut 0 bases from V and 0 bases from J, with 10 bases between. There are 16 residues in the CDR3. The CDR3 here is CASSLAGGNSGNTIYF. DNA of the CDR3: TGCGCCAGCAGCTTGGCCGGGGGGAACTCTGGAAACACCATATATTTT.